A single sample is the source of the 10 T cell receptor beta chains below, sequenced in a study of CD8+ T cells in alopecia areata. Specified treatment: oral pan-JAK inhibitor, 5-10 mg twice daily. RNA extraction was followed by reverse transcription into cDNA, which acted as the sequencing template. Method: immunoSEQ multiplex PCR; TCRdb's copy keeps in-frame clones and lacks some. The repertoire holds tens of thousands of clones, 29% seen once, with 14% to 15% in the top ten. Sample: CD8+ T cells sorted from blood, taken at week 4, from a patient treated with tofacitinib. These receptors all come from a human donor with alopecia areata.

The chain couples TRBV2 to TRBJ2-1; TRBD2 matches 8 bases. After removal of 8 bases from V and 5 bases from J, the junction contained 14 bases not matched to a gene. Germline CDR1 reads SNHLY; CDR2 reads FYNNEI. The CDR3 is made up of 16 amino acids. In nucleotides, the CDR3 is TGTGCCAGCTTCCCCGAGGGACTAGGTCGTGACAATGAGCAGTTCTTC. Protein product: CASFPEGLGRDNEQFF.

This clone occurred many times. The chain links TRBV11-2 to TRBJ2-7, with D possibly matching TRBD2 (6 bases). CDR1 is SGHAT and CDR2 is FQNNGV in the germline V gene. Trimming removed 0 bases from V and 2 bases from J, with 8 bases in between. The CDR3 is 14 amino acids. DNA for the CDR3: TGTGCCAGCAGCTTAGAGGCTAGCGCCTACGAGCAGTACTTC. It codes for CASSLEASAYEQYF.

The rearrangement joins TRBV4-1 to TRBJ2-1, with D perhaps matching TRBD1 or TRBD2 (5 bases each). The CDR3 consists of 12 residues. Germline CDR1 and CDR2: MGHRA and YSYEKL. With 3 bases removed from V and 8 bases from J, the gap between germline ends came to 8 bases. This CDR3 reads CASSQRGDEQFF. As DNA, the CDR3 is TGCGCCAGCAGCCAGCGAGGGGATGAGCAGTTCTTC.

The V call is TRBV9, the J call TRBJ2-7; 7 bases align to TRBD1. This CDR3 contains 14 residues. The V gene's germline CDR1 is SGDLS and CDR2 YYNGEE. The V gene end was trimmed by 4 bases and the J gene end by 5 bases; junction bases not matched to a gene: 9. In DNA form, the CDR3 reads TGTGCCAGCAGCCGATCGGACAGGTACGACGAGCAGTACTTC. This codes for CASSRSDRYDEQYF.

The chain combines TRBV10-3 with TRBJ2-7; D perhaps matches TRBD1 (6 bases). Trimming cost V 0 bases and J 8 bases, with 14 bases left between them. CDR3 length: 14 amino acids. Germline loops: CDR1 ENHRY, CDR2 SYGVKD. This CDR3 reads CAISESGAKLKQYF. The CDR3 DNA is TGTGCCATCAGTGAGTCGGGGGCAAAGTTGAAGCAGTACTTC.

The CDR3 region has the DNA TGTGCCAGCAGCCCCGAGGGGGGGACAGGACCTTACGAGCAGTACTTC. Translated: CASSPEGGTGPYEQYF. This rearrangement joins TRBV13 to TRBJ2-7, with a tentative D call TRBD1 (8 bases). CDR3 length: 16 amino acids. The V and J ends lost 5 bases and 4 bases respectively, with 21 bases between them. The germline V gene encodes CDR1 PRHDT and CDR2 FYEKMQ (reference sequence).

The chain is built from TRBV30 and TRBJ1-4; D remains unclear. V lost 6 bases and J lost 6, with 5 bases in between. Germline values: CDR1 GTSNPN, CDR2 SVGIG (reference sequence). The CDR3 has 10 residues. CDR3 protein: CACGDEKLFF. The CDR3 nucleotides are TGTGCCTGCGGAGATGAAAAACTGTTTTTT. The whole variable domain, filled in from reference TRBV30 and TRBJ1-4, reads SQTIHQWPATLVQPVGSPLSLECTVEGTSNPNLYWYRQAAGRGLQLLFYSVGIGQISSEVPQNLSASRPQDRQFILSSKKLLLSDSGFYLCACGDEKLFFGSGTQLSVL.

V gene TRBV7-9 combines with J gene TRBJ2-5, with 7 nucleotides matching TRBD2. Per the germline V gene, CDR1 is SEHNR and CDR2 is FQNEAQ (reference sequence). J lost 5 bases, V lost 3 bases, and 9 bases had no gene match. The CDR3 is 15 amino acids. The CDR3 nucleotides read TGTGCCAGCAGCTTCGGACTAGTGGCCGGGGAGACCCAGTACTTC. The encoded protein is CASSFGLVAGETQYF. The whole variable domain, filled in from reference TRBV7-9 and TRBJ2-5, reads DTGVSQNPRHKITKRGQNVTFRCDPISEHNRLYWYRQTLGQGPEFLTYFQNEAQLEKSRLLSDRFSAERPKGSFSTLEIQRTEQGDSAMYLCASSFGLVAGETQYFGPGTRLLVL.

The J gene is TRBJ1-1, the V gene TRBV15; perhaps TRBD1 as D (6 bases). The germline V gene encodes CDR1 LNHNV and CDR2 YYDKDF (reference sequence). V lost 9 bases, J lost 6 bases, and 17 bases lay in between. The CDR3 runs to 13 residues. The CDR3: CATSPGAHAEAFF. The CDR3 DNA reads as TGTGCCACTAGCCCAGGGGCGCACGCTGAAGCTTTCTTT.

About this clone itself: The sample carries other DNA sequences with the same CDR3. This sequence joins TRBV7-2 and TRBJ2-7; D is ambiguous. V lost 2 bases and J lost 2, with 4 bases in between. The CDR3 length is 12 residues. The germline CDR1 and CDR2 sequences are SGHTA and FQGNSA. The CDR3 protein is CASSLSPYEQYF. The CDR3, as DNA: TGTGCCAGCAGCTTAAGTCCCTACGAGCAGTACTTC.